This is a list of T cell receptor beta chains from one sample in a study of vaccination effects on CD4 cells after COVID-19. These receptors have no identified antigens. The table came from immunoSEQ multiplex PCR; TCRdb's copy has only in-frame clones and leaves some out. The sample consists of 20,000 to 30,000 clones, about 79% of them appearing once. Sequencing was performed on CD4+ T cells from PBMCs cultured with SARS-CoV-2 spike peptides, taken after COVID-19 vaccination. The receptors originated from a human donor who received a COVID-19 vaccine. Some clones in this sample may be carry-over from other donors' samples. Each CDR3 is given without its conserved first and last residue. The order of the fields is V gene, J gene, CDR3 protein.

v_gene: TRBV7-9
j_gene: TRBJ1-2
CDR3aa: ASSTGQSYGYT

v_gene: TRBV6-6
j_gene: TRBJ1-2
CDR3aa: ASRIYGTNYGYT

v_gene: TRBV9
j_gene: TRBJ2-2
CDR3aa: ASSTGQGETGELF

v_gene: TRBV10-3
j_gene: TRBJ1-2
CDR3aa: AISEGTENYGYT

v_gene: TRBV5-4
j_gene: TRBJ2-3
CDR3aa: ASSSPRGPDTQY

v_gene: TRBV5-8
j_gene: TRBJ1-1
CDR3aa: ASSLARGNTEAF

v_gene: TRBV6-2/TRBV6-3
j_gene: TRBJ1-5
CDR3aa: ASSYSRPATGQPQH

v_gene: TRBV11-1
j_gene: TRBJ1-1
CDR3aa: ASSLRLSSAEAF

v_gene: TRBV27
j_gene: TRBJ2-5
CDR3aa: ASSRTLAGDPRETQY

v_gene: TRBV6-1
j_gene: TRBJ2-2
CDR3aa: ASSEWDGELF

v_gene: TRBV7-2
j_gene: TRBJ2-1
CDR3aa: ASSLAATSSYNEQF

v_gene: TRBV9
j_gene: TRBJ1-5
CDR3aa: ASSVSGNSNQPQH

v_gene: TRBV18
j_gene: TRBJ1-1
CDR3aa: ASSPPNDRGTAEAF

v_gene: TRBV9
j_gene: TRBJ2-3
CDR3aa: ASSILGGLTDTQY

v_gene: TRBV6-1
j_gene: TRBJ2-5
CDR3aa: ASSEGAVQETQY

v_gene: TRBV6-5
j_gene: TRBJ2-2
CDR3aa: ASRPAATGELF

v_gene: TRBV6-2/TRBV6-3
j_gene: TRBJ2-5
CDR3aa: ASSYSEYQETQY

v_gene: TRBV2
j_gene: TRBJ1-2
CDR3aa: ASRKQDLYYGYT

v_gene: TRBV4-1
j_gene: TRBJ2-1
CDR3aa: ASSPGGQGRDEQF

v_gene: TRBV2
j_gene: TRBJ1-2
CDR3aa: ASSGDTEIYGYT

v_gene: TRBV6-1
j_gene: TRBJ2-3
CDR3aa: ASSEAVASTDTQY

v_gene: TRBV6-5
j_gene: TRBJ1-3
CDR3aa: ASRRQDPSGNTIY

v_gene: TRBV7-2
j_gene: TRBJ1-4
CDR3aa: ASSLDRGPGEKLF

v_gene: TRBV19
j_gene: TRBJ2-3
CDR3aa: ASSIDLLAGFTDTQY

v_gene: TRBV7-2
j_gene: TRBJ2-2
CDR3aa: ASSNGGPLGGELF

v_gene: TRBV15
j_gene: TRBJ2-2
CDR3aa: ATSSKGTGELF

v_gene: TRBV30
j_gene: TRBJ1-4
CDR3aa: AWSVRRDFEKLF

v_gene: TRBV3-1/TRBV3-2
j_gene: TRBJ2-7
CDR3aa: ASSQGMAYEQY

v_gene: TRBV5-1
j_gene: TRBJ2-1
CDR3aa: ASSTDSYNEQF

v_gene: TRBV19
j_gene: TRBJ1-5
CDR3aa: ASSPRGNQPQH

v_gene: TRBV5-6
j_gene: TRBJ2-5
CDR3aa: ASSLVVLVETQY

v_gene: TRBV10-2
j_gene: TRBJ2-1
CDR3aa: ASSFPYNEQF

v_gene: TRBV9
j_gene: TRBJ1-2
CDR3aa: ASTPSEGLYGYT

v_gene: TRBV18
j_gene: TRBJ1-5
CDR3aa: ASSPTVSNQPQH

v_gene: TRBV2
j_gene: TRBJ1-1
CDR3aa: ASSEQPEIKNTEAF

v_gene: TRBV25-1
j_gene: TRBJ2-5
CDR3aa: ASRRETQY

v_gene: TRBV19
j_gene: TRBJ2-3
CDR3aa: ASSMGRIVTDTQY

v_gene: TRBV6-2/TRBV6-3
j_gene: TRBJ1-2
CDR3aa: ASSSVDSNYGYT

v_gene: TRBV28
j_gene: TRBJ2-3
CDR3aa: ASTDSSGRTDTQY

v_gene: TRBV2
j_gene: TRBJ1-1
CDR3aa: ASSEQGDAGTEAF

v_gene: TRBV2
j_gene: TRBJ1-2
CDR3aa: ASSSTPGLLNYGYT

v_gene: TRBV5-6
j_gene: TRBJ1-6
CDR3aa: ASSLALDSPLH

v_gene: TRBV28
j_gene: TRBJ1-1
CDR3aa: ASRSEVMNTEAF

v_gene: TRBV27
j_gene: TRBJ2-6
CDR3aa: ASSLRGGGANVLT

v_gene: TRBV18
j_gene: TRBJ1-1
CDR3aa: ASSRLNTEAF